The clone carrying this T cell receptor (beta chain) came up many times. Its matching antigen is unknown. MiXCR was run by TCRdb on the 5' RACE reads, yielding one entry per CDR3 protein. This table has 90,000 to 95,000 distinct CDR3 sequences, about an eighth appearing once. Germline V CDR1 and CDR2: MNHEY, SVGEGT. The ends were cut back, 2 bases at V and 0 bases at J, with 3 bases in the middle. The CDR3 is made up of 13 amino acids. This specimen comes from a study of spatial heterogeneity in lung cancer. Time point indicated: sample taken at primary tumor resection. Tumor, nontumor lung or frozen PBMC supplied whole RNA that was sequenced unsorted. The donors comprised 70 to 85 untreated early-stage non-small cell lung cancer patients. Regarding the study as a whole: Ubiquitous, expanded tumor-derived TCRs were more frequently observed in blood at resection than at follow-up.

The origin of this receptor is a male donor with early-stage non-small cell lung cancer. The sequences come from PBMCs, collected at surgery. V and J are TRBV6-2 or TRBV6-3 and TRBJ2-3; D not resolved. The CDR3 loop reads CASSYRSTDTQYF. CDR3 DNA sequence: TGTGCCAGCAGTTACCGCAGCACAGATACGCAGTATTTT.